Listed below are T cell receptor beta chains from one sample, sequenced in a study of technical replicates of blood from several donors. Repertoires were generated with immunoSEQ multiplex PCR, while TCRdb's copy carries only in-frame clones and drops some. Of approximately 77,000 clones detected, roughly 94% appear once; the ten largest clones hold about 0.4%. The sequencing sample was made of T cells isolated from PBMCs. These receptors came from a human donor in good health. Both conserved end residues are part of each CDR3. Fields, in order: V gene, J gene, D gene, CDR3 protein. A D gene is named only where the DNA matches it firmly.

>TRBV30|TRBJ1-5|TRBD1
CAWSSTGDQPQHF
>TRBV19|TRBJ2-7|TRBD1
CASSIPGQAVYEQYF
>TRBV27|TRBJ2-2|.
CASSLLAENTGELFF
>TRBV28|TRBJ1-4|.
CAGGRTRPDNEKLFF
>TRBV4-2|TRBJ2-5|.
CASSQWPSETQYF
>TRBV29-1|TRBJ2-5|.
CSVNKGQKGETQYF
>TRBV27|TRBJ2-2|.
CASSPYGGLQGRTGELFF
>TRBV14|TRBJ2-7|TRBD1
CASSQRTGYSYEQYF
>TRBV27|TRBJ2-7|.
CASSLPGYEQYF
>TRBV21-1|TRBJ2-7|.
CASSKRKEKGADYEQYF
>TRBV7-8|TRBJ2-4|.
CASSAPTGAKNIQYF
>TRBV9|TRBJ2-1|TRBD2
CASSAASGSHPEQFF
>TRBV28|TRBJ2-1|TRBD2
CASSSRTSGSQQFF
>TRBV28|TRBJ1-1|.
CASITVEGAEAFF
>TRBV6-5|TRBJ2-7|TRBD1
CASHPRPGQGIEQYF
>TRBV14|TRBJ2-3|.
CASSVRRFTDTQYF
>TRBV19|TRBJ2-7|TRBD1
CAAGTGGYEQYF